This T cell receptor beta chain was recorded in a study of cytomegalovirus exposure and HLA in healthy donors. The CDR3 has 15 residues. V was trimmed by 2 bases and J by 8 bases, leaving 15 bases between them. Germline lookup yields CDR1 MDHEN and CDR2 SYDVKM. The PCR was carried out with 60 Vbeta primers and 13 Jbeta primers. Original handling: About 10 million shared chains were among approximately 80 million unique TCR beta chains counted in a later analysis. Libraries were prepared by immunoSEQ multiplex PCR; TCRdb keeps only in-frame clonotypes and omits some of them. V, J and clone size are taken as reported in that table, and D and trimming were inferred from the DNA itself. The table has under 130,000 clones, 69% seen once; the top ten hold 3.2%.

Sequenced input: PBMCs. The TCR sequence derives from a man between 25 and 39 years old in good health and CMV-seronegative. The chain links TRBV28 to TRBJ1-4; D possibly corresponds to TRBD1 (6 bases). Here the CDR3 reads CASSLRGGTEEKLFF. The CDR3 DNA follows: TGTGCCAGCAGTTTACGAGGGGGAACAGAGGAAAAACTGTTTTTT.